The 29 T cell receptor beta chains below come from one sample, sequenced in a study of blood T cell repertoires in COVID-19. The data were produced by immunoSEQ multiplex PCR, yet TCRdb's version contains in-frame clones alone and is incomplete. The sample has 300,000 to 450,000 clones, 85% seen once; the top ten hold 3% to 4%. Sequencing was performed on peripheral blood. The origin of the receptors is a woman between 18 and 29 years old with acute or convalescent COVID-19.

A single count supports this clone. The gene calls are TRBV15 and TRBJ2-2; D uncertain. This CDR3 region has 16 residues. In germline, CDR1 is LNHNV, CDR2 YYDKDF (reference sequence). Trimming shortened V by 3 bases and J by 7 bases, and 18 bases separated the two germline ends. CDR3 loop: CATSREAWAFYGELFF. In DNA, the CDR3 is TGTGCCACCAGCAGGGAAGCCTGGGCGTTTTACGGGGAGCTGTTTTTT.

The CDR3 nucleotides read TGTGCCAGCAGCCGCGGGACTAGCCAGGGCTCCTACGAGCAGTACTTC. Translation gives CASSRGTSQGSYEQYF. The chain is built from TRBV3-1 (or the pseudogene TRBV3-2) and TRBJ2-7; the match to TRBD2 covers 9 bases. With 4 bases clipped from V and 0 bases from J, the junction kept 7 bases outside the gene matches. Germline CDR1 LGHDT, CDR2 YNNKEL (reference sequence). This CDR3 region has 16 residues.

The chain joins TRBV11-3 to TRBJ2-6, with 9 bases fitting TRBD1. The germline V gene encodes CDR1 SGHNT and CDR2 YENEEA. Trimming at V came to 0 bases and at J to 3 bases, leaving 6 bases not matched to a gene. CDR3 length equals 18 residues. Here the CDR3 DNA reads TGTGCCAGCAGCTTAGAGTGGACAGGGGCCCTTGGGGCCAACGTCCTGACTTTC. Encoded protein: CASSLEWTGALGANVLTF.

The rearrangement uses TRBV11-2 and TRBJ1-6, with 11 bases that match TRBD1. Germline V CDR1 and CDR2: SGHAT, FQNNGV. The ends lost 1 base at V and 1 base at J; junction bases unmatched: 3. The CDR3 has 18 residues. The CDR3 DNA sequence: TGTGCCAGCAGCTTAGTGGGGGACAGGGGGTCCTATAATTCACCCCTCCACTTT. It specifies CASSLVGDRGSYNSPLHF.

The gene calls are TRBV24-1 and TRBJ2-1; 8 bases match TRBD1. The V gene end was trimmed by 9 bases and the J gene end by 3 bases; junction bases not matched to a gene: 12. There are 16 residues in the CDR3. Germline CDR1 is KGHDR and CDR2 is SFDVKD. The CDR3 DNA is TGTGCCACCGCGGAATCCGGGACAGGCCACTACAATGAGCAGTTCTTC. It specifies CATAESGTGHYNEQFF.

The rearrangement links TRBV7-3 to TRBJ2-5, with 16 positions matching TRBD2. Looked up from germline, CDR1 is SGHTA and CDR2 is FQGTGA. Germline trimming cut 5 bases from V and 5 bases from J; bases unmatched to any gene: 8. The CDR3 contains 17 residues. CDR3: CASSMGLAGGPGETQYF. Here the CDR3 DNA reads TGTGCCAGCAGCATGGGACTAGCGGGAGGGCCCGGGGAGACCCAGTACTTC.

The chain is built from TRBV29-1 and TRBJ1-1; TRBD1 is a possible D gene (6 bases). V was clipped by 4 bases and J by 2 bases, with 14 bases between them. The CDR3 spans 14 residues. Germline values: CDR1 SQVTM, CDR2 ANQGSEA. CDR3 nucleotide sequence: TGCAGCGTTGCCCAGGCACAGGGAAACACTGAAGCTTTCTTT. This codes for CSVAQAQGNTEAFF.

The gene calls are TRBV7-6 and TRBJ1-1, with 10 positions matching TRBD1. The germline V gene has CDR1 SGHVS and CDR2 FNYEAQ. V shed 1 base and J 4 bases; nucleotides not matched to a gene: 9. The CDR3 extends over 17 amino acids. The CDR3 DNA follows: TGTGCCAGCAGCTTAGGGGGGACAGGGGTAGGTGGCACTGAAGCTTTCTTT. Translation gives CASSLGGTGVGGTEAFF.

V gene TRBV9 combines with J gene TRBJ1-5; 7 nucleotides match TRBD1. Per germline, CDR1 SGDLS and CDR2 YYNGEE. V lost 3 bases, J lost 1 base, and 1 base stayed unmatched. The CDR3 runs to 14 residues. CDR3 protein: CASSAGQSNQPQHF. The DNA of the CDR3 is TGTGCCAGCAGCGCGGGACAGAGCAATCAGCCCCAGCATTTT. Filled out from reference TRBV9 and TRBJ1-5, the complete variable domain reads DSGVTQTPKHLITATGQRVTLRCSPRSGDLSVYWYQQSLDQGLQFLIQYYNGEERAKGNILERFSAQQFPDLHSELNLSSLELGDSALYFCASSAGQSNQPQHFGDGTRLSIL.

The chain employs TRBV5-1 and TRBJ2-5; unclear D gene. CDR1 and CDR2 from the germline V gene are SGHRS and YFSETQ. The CDR3 runs to 14 residues. With 1 base removed from V and 2 bases from J, the gap between germline ends came to 9 bases. CDR3 DNA sequence: TGCGCCAGCAGCTTGTTTCCAGGACAAGAGACCCAGTACTTC. It codes for CASSLFPGQETQYF.

This clone has more than one count but fewer than ten. The rearrangement links TRBV2 to TRBJ1-1; TRBD1 aligns across 7 bases. There are 13 residues in the CDR3. The J segment lost 7 bases and the V segment lost 5 bases, leaving 7 bases of the junction unmatched. Looked up from germline, CDR1 is SNHLY and CDR2 is FYNNEI. This CDR3 is CASSSGQGVEAFF. DNA for the CDR3: TGTGCCAGCAGTTCTGGGCAGGGGGTTGAAGCTTTCTTT.

The CDR3 bases are TGCGCCAGCAGCTTCTCCCCGGGACAGGGGACAACCGGGGAGCTGTTTTTT. It encodes CASSFSPGQGTTGELFF. The rearrangement links TRBV5-1 to TRBJ2-2, with 10 bases matching TRBD1. The CDR3 covers 17 residues. V lost 2 bases and J lost 5; bases outside the gene matches: 9. Germline assignment: CDR1 SGHRS and CDR2 YFSETQ.

The chain is built from TRBV5-1 and TRBJ1-1; D not certain. CDR1 is SGHRS and CDR2 is YFSETQ in the germline V gene. This CDR3 has 14 amino acids. The V gene lost 0 bases and the J gene lost 1 base, with 7 bases spanning the gap. This CDR3 reads CASSLALQNTEAFF. The DNA for the CDR3 is TGCGCCAGCAGCTTGGCTTTACAGAACACTGAAGCTTTCTTT.

The CDR3 DNA follows: TGTGCCAGCAGTGGACTAGCGGGACCCTCCTACAATGAGCAGTTCTTC. This encodes CASSGLAGPSYNEQFF. The chain uses TRBV11-2 and TRBJ2-1; 12 bases match TRBD2. Losses at the gene ends were 6 bases for V and 0 bases for J; bases not matched to a gene: 3. This CDR3 is built from 16 residues. Germline CDR1 is SGHAT and CDR2 is FQNNGV. The full variable domain, rest sourced from reference TRBV11-2 and TRBJ2-1, is EAGVAQSPRYKIIEKRQSVAFWCNPISGHATLYWYQQILGQGPKLLIQFQNNGVVDDSQLPKDRFSAERLKGVDSTLKIQPAKLEDSAVYLCASSGLAGPSYNEQFFGPGTRLTVL.

DNA of the CDR3: TGTGCCAGCAGCTCTGGAAACAGGGGACCCCCCGGGGAGCTGTTTTTT. It encodes CASSSGNRGPPGELFF. The chain joins TRBV13 to TRBJ2-2; 7 nucleotides line up with TRBD1. CDR3 length equals 16 residues. Losses at the gene ends were 4 bases for V and 6 bases for J; bases not matched to a gene: 11. Per germline, CDR1 PRHDT and CDR2 FYEKMQ (reference sequence). Full variable domain (remainder filled in from reference TRBV13 and TRBJ2-2): AAGVIQSPRHLIKEKRETATLKCYPIPRHDTVYWYQQGPGQDPQFLISFYEKMQSDKGSIPDRFSAQQFSDYHSELNMSSLELGDSALYFCASSSGNRGPPGELFFGEGSRLTVL.

This chain connects TRBV18 to TRBJ2-1; 7 bases match TRBD2. This CDR3 has 18 residues. V gave up 6 bases and J gave up 3 bases; unmatched junction bases: 17. The V gene's germline CDR1 is KGHSH and CDR2 LQKENI. The CDR3 DNA follows: TGTGCCAGCTCCCCGGGCCGGGGTGCTAGCGGAGTCTACAATGAGCAGTTCTTC. Translating it yields CASSPGRGASGVYNEQFF.

The J gene is TRBJ2-1, the V gene TRBV14; possibly TRBD2 for D (5 bases). Germline V lookup: CDR1 SGHDN, CDR2 FVKESK. The CDR3 is made up of 19 amino acids. The germline V and J ends were trimmed by 0 bases and 4 bases, with 22 bases remaining between them. The CDR3 coding sequence is TGTGCCAGCAGCCAAGATTGGTCGGGAAGCGCGCTACATTACAATGAGCAGTTCTTC. This codes for CASSQDWSGSALHYNEQFF.

The rearrangement links TRBV10-3 to TRBJ1-6, with 9 bases aligning to TRBD1. The CDR3 length is 14 residues. The junction had 2 bases not matched to a gene; V was cut back by 2 bases and J by 9 bases. Germline CDR1 ENHRY, CDR2 SYGVKD. CDR3 sequence (DNA): TGTGCCATCAGTGAGGGGGACAGGGTTTCACCCCTCCACTTT. The encoded protein is CAISEGDRVSPLHF.

V usage is TRBV29-1 and J usage is TRBJ2-7, with TRBD2 identical over 7 bases. V shed 5 bases, J shed 5 bases, and the junction held 9 bases outside the gene matches. The CDR3 totals 13 residues. CDR1 is SQVTM and CDR2 is ANQGSEA in the germline V gene. In DNA form, the CDR3 reads TGCAGCGTTATCCCCCCAGGGAGGGACGAGCAGTACTTC. It is translated as CSVIPPGRDEQYF.

The chain carries TRBV5-1 and TRBJ2-7; D call uncertain. V was pared by 1 base and J by 0 bases, with 11 bases between. The CDR3 runs to 15 residues. Germline V lookup: CDR1 SGHRS, CDR2 YFSETQ. CDR3 loop: CASSLYDSSSYEQYF. For the CDR3, the DNA is TGCGCCAGCAGCTTGTATGACTCCAGCTCCTACGAGCAGTACTTC.

This rearrangement joins TRBV7-8 to TRBJ2-7, with 12 bases matching TRBD1. This CDR3 contains 15 residues. CDR1 and CDR2 from the germline V gene are SGHVS and FQNEAQ. V lost 5 bases and J lost 4; bases outside the gene matches: 6. CDR3 region: CASSLRDRGLYEQYF. The CDR3 DNA reads TGTGCCAGCAGCCTCCGGGACAGGGGGCTTTACGAGCAGTACTTC. The full variable domain, in which reference TRBV7-8 and TRBJ2-7 provide the parts outside the CDR3, is GAGVSQSPRYKVAKRGQDVALRCDPISGHVSLFWYQQALGQGPEFLTYFQNEAQLDKSGLPSDRFFAERPEGSVSTLKIQRTQQEDSAVYLCASSLRDRGLYEQYFGPGTRLTVT.

This chain joins TRBV28 and TRBJ1-5, with D tentatively TRBD1 (5 bases). Per germline, CDR1 MDHEN and CDR2 SYDVKM. The CDR3 loop spans 15 amino acids. Trimming removed 6 bases from V and 2 bases from J, with 14 bases in between. The CDR3 nucleotides are TGTGCCAGCAGCTGGGGGGGAGGGGGCAATCAGCCCCAGCATTTT. Translation gives CASSWGGGGNQPQHF.

The CDR3 region has the DNA TGTGCCAGCCGTGACCACGGGACAGGGAGCTACGAGCAGTACTTC. Translation: CASRDHGTGSYEQYF. The rearrangement joins TRBV5-4 to TRBJ2-7; 9 nucleotides agree with TRBD1. The trim removed 7 bases at V and 3 bases at J, leaving 11 bases unmatched. Looked up from germline, CDR1 is SGHNT and CDR2 is YYREEE (reference sequence). The length of the CDR3 is 15 residues.

V and J are TRBV2 and TRBJ1-4, with D uncertain. V lost 6 bases and J 7 bases, leaving 9 bases between the germline ends. CDR1 is SNHLY and CDR2 is FYNNEI in the germline V gene. The CDR3 sequence is 12 residues long. Here the CDR3 reads CASSPRGEKLFF. CDR3 nucleotide sequence: TGTGCCAGCAGCCCACGGGGTGAAAAACTGTTTTTT.

The sample holds one count of this clone. The V call is TRBV27, the J call TRBJ2-1; TRBD2 agrees at 10 bases. Trimming cost V 2 bases and J 4 bases; bases outside gene matches: 14. The CDR3 loop spans 19 amino acids. Germline V CDR1 and CDR2: MNHEY, SMNVEV (reference sequence). The CDR3 coding sequence is TGTGCCAGCAGTTTAATAGGAAGCGGGAGGGGTCTTCCATACAATGAGCAGTTCTTC. Amino acid sequence: CASSLIGSGRGLPYNEQFF.

The CDR3 is CASSPRGSWNTEAFF. CDR3 nucleotides: TGTGCCAGCAGCCCCAGGGGTTCGTGGAACACTGAAGCTTTCTTT. The V and J genes are TRBV4-2 and TRBJ1-1; perhaps TRBD1 as D (6 bases). CDR3 size: 15 residues. V was pared by 4 bases and J by 1 base, with 13 bases between. The germline CDR1 and CDR2 sequences are LGHNA and YNFKEQ.

The CDR3 is CATSSSGTGDVLTGELFF. The CDR3 nucleotides are TGTGCCACCAGCAGTTCCGGGACAGGGGACGTTCTCACCGGGGAGCTGTTTTTT. The chain has TRBV15 and TRBJ2-2; TRBD1 matches at 10 bases. The CDR3 totals 18 residues. CDR1 is LNHNV and CDR2 is YYDKDF in the germline V gene (reference sequence). Losses at the gene ends were 3 bases for V and 4 bases for J; bases not matched to a gene: 11. Looking up the rest from reference TRBV15 and TRBJ2-2 gives the full variable domain: DAMVIQNPRYQVTQFGKPVTLSCSQTLNHNVMYWYQQKSSQAPKLLFHYYDKDFNNEADTPDNFQSRRPNTSFCFLDIRSPGLGDTAMYLCATSSSGTGDVLTGELFFGEGSRLTVL.

Turning to this clone: A junction boundary mismatches the germline segment, possibly from a read error. The rearrangement joins TRBV5-5 to TRBJ2-2; 10 positions agree with TRBD2. The CDR3 is made up of 16 amino acids. Germline assignment: CDR1 SGHKS and CDR2 YYEKEE (reference sequence). The CDR3 bases are TGTGCCAGCAGCAACCAGCGGGGGGGTGCACACCGGGGAGCTGTTTTT. Translated, it gives CASSNQRGGAHRGAVF.

The V gene is TRBV28, the J gene TRBJ1-1; D is ambiguous. Deletions cut 3 bases from V and 3 bases from J, with 2 bases between. Germline values: CDR1 MDHEN, CDR2 SYDVKM. The CDR3 covers 11 residues. CDR3 sequence reads: CASSFYTEAFF. DNA of the CDR3: TGTGCCAGCAGTTTCTACACTGAAGCTTTCTTT.